This paragraph covers one T cell receptor beta chain sequence. Methods used by the authors: From reference gene primer amplification, estimates of nucleated cell counts were derived. Here immunoSEQ multiplex PCR was the method, and the copy in TCRdb shows in-frame clones only, minus some. V and J calls plus clone size are reproduced from that table; the DNA served to infer D and trimming. The sample lists around 42,000 clones; about 79% were seen once. This entry is derived from a study of blood T cell repertoires in COVID-19. Study-wide context: COVID-19 samples from acute and convalescent phases originated in the United States, Italy and Spain. From T cells, B-cell-depleted T cells, or PBMCs came the material, which was cDNA or gDNA.

V was pared by 3 bases and J by 4 bases, with 19 bases between. CDR1 is SGHRS and CDR2 is YFSETQ in the germline V gene. The CDR3 has 16 amino acids. This receptor was taken from a woman aged 60 to 75 with acute or convalescent COVID-19. Sequencing input: peripheral blood. The rearrangement uses TRBV5-1 and TRBJ1-2; D perhaps matches TRBD1 (5 bases). CDR3 nucleotides: TGCGCCAGCAGCTCTTCGGGACCCCCGGGGGGCTATGGCTACACCTTC. This codes for CASSSSGPPGGYGYTF.